What follows are 10 T cell receptor beta chains derived from one specimen sequenced in a study of blood T cells in healthy people across ages. The second PCR ran roughly 7 to 11 cycles with a sample-barcoded 5' primer and J-beta primers. TCRdb processed the 5' RACE reads anew with MiXCR; each CDR3 protein has one entry. The profile shows over a million distinct CDR3 sequences, about 42% of them singletons. The sequencing input was blood. These receptors were obtained from a young woman in good health.

The genes are TRBV4-1 and TRBJ2-5, with 9 bases that match TRBD1. The closer fit of TRBJ2-7 to the DNA end suggests the J call may be wrong. Germline-derived CDR1 and CDR2 are MGHRA and YSYEKL. The CDR3 runs 15 residues. In DNA, the CDR3 is TGCGCCAGCAGCCAAGATGACAGGGGGGGGTACGAGCAGTACTTC. It specifies CASSQDDRGGYEQYF.

This clonotype showed up just a few times. This chain uses TRBV6-1 with TRBJ2-7; 8 bases are a match to TRBD1. Germline CDR1 reads MNHNS; CDR2 reads SASEGT. The CDR3 extends over 14 amino acids. V shed 6 bases, J shed 4 bases, and the junction held 8 bases outside the gene matches. CDR3 sequence reads: CASRESGGAYEQYF. The DNA for the CDR3 is TGTGCCAGCAGGGAATCAGGGGGCGCGTACGAGCAGTACTTC.

Regarding this clonotype: The junction departs from the called germline gene at one end, perhaps through a read error. CDR3 bases: TGTGTCAGCAGTTTCGGGGGGCGACATGAGCAGTACTTC. Its translation is CVSSFGGRHEQYF. V gene TRBV28 combines with J gene TRBJ2-7; weak D call: TRBD2 (7 bases). Germline V gene lookup returns CDR1 MDHEN and CDR2 SYDVKM. This CDR3 has 13 residues.

V and J are TRBV6-2 or TRBV6-3 and TRBJ1-5; D may be TRBD1 (5 bases). Trimming took 2 bases from V and 2 from J, leaving 13 bases between them. The CDR3 runs to 16 residues. In germline, CDR1 is MNHEY, CDR2 SVGEGT. The CDR3 sequence is CASSYGTAPRNQPQHF. The CDR3 nucleotides are TGTGCCAGCAGTTACGGGACCGCACCTCGCAATCAGCCCCAGCATTTT.

This clonotype showed up just a few times. The chain couples TRBV5-5 to TRBJ1-1, with unresolved D. V was clipped by 0 bases and J by 1 base, with 10 bases between them. Germline V gene sequence: CDR1 SGHKS, CDR2 YYEKEE (reference sequence). This CDR3 comprises 15 residues. The CDR3 loop is CASSLGVAENTEAFF. In DNA form, the CDR3 reads TGTGCCAGCAGCTTGGGAGTGGCAGAGAACACTGAAGCTTTCTTT.

This rearrangement joins TRBV4-1 to TRBJ1-1; 7 bases are a match to TRBD1. Germline trimming cut 1 base from V and 2 bases from J; bases unmatched to any gene: 16. The germline V gene encodes CDR1 MGHRA and CDR2 YSYEKL. The CDR3 covers 19 residues. The CDR3 sequence is CASSQVPGGPIGRNTEAFF. As DNA, the CDR3 is TGCGCCAGCAGCCAAGTCCCAGGGGGGCCCATCGGACGAAACACTGAAGCTTTCTTT.

This clonotype showed up just a few times. CDR3 nucleotide sequence: TGTGCCAGCTCACCGGCGGGAAACAATCAGCCCCAGCATTTT. It encodes CASSPAGNNQPQHF. This sequence joins TRBV18 and TRBJ1-5; D is ambiguous. The CDR3 is 14 residues long. The V gene lost 3 bases and the J gene lost 3 bases, with 9 bases spanning the gap. Germline-derived CDR1 and CDR2 are KGHSH and LQKENI.

This clonotype was recorded at least ten times. The rearrangement uses TRBV29-1 and TRBJ2-3, with 9 bases fitting TRBD1. The CDR3 has 14 amino acids. Germline CDR1 SQVTM, CDR2 ANQGSEA. With 7 bases clipped from V and 0 bases from J, the junction kept 5 bases outside the gene matches. CDR3 region: CSAGQGLSTDTQYF. DNA of the CDR3: TGCAGCGCCGGACAGGGGTTGAGCACAGATACGCAGTATTTT.

The rearrangement links TRBV7-6 to TRBJ2-3, with TRBD2 matching 10 bases. The CDR3 spans 18 residues. Germline V gene data show CDR1 as SGHVS and CDR2 as FNYEAQ. The junction had 13 bases not matched to a gene; V was cut back by 2 bases and J by 5 bases. The DNA for the CDR3 is TGTGCCAGCAGCTTACTTACAACCCTAGCGGGAGCTGGAGATACGCAGTATTTT. Translating gives CASSLLTTLAGAGDTQYF.

The rearrangement uses TRBV11-2 and TRBJ1-4; no clear D. V was clipped by 6 bases and J by 8 bases, with 19 bases between them. The CDR3 has 15 amino acids. The germline CDR1 and CDR2 sequences are SGHAT and FQNNGV. CDR3 loop: CASRSALSAGEKLFF. CDR3 nucleotide sequence: TGTGCCAGCAGATCCGCCCTTTCTGCTGGCGAAAAACTGTTTTTT.